This TCR beta chain originates from a study of shared clonotypes between healthy human individuals. The V gene end was trimmed by 4 bases and the J gene end by 4 bases; junction bases not matched to a gene: 9. CDR3 length: 15 amino acids. Germline lookup yields CDR1 SGHNT and CDR2 YYREEE (reference sequence). The method was immunoSEQ multiplex PCR; TCRdb's version includes in-frame clones alone and lacks a portion of them. Here the sample spans about 460,000 clones, around 77% being singletons. Material: PBMCs. The rearrangement joins TRBV5-4 to TRBJ1-2; TRBD1 aligns across 8 bases. This clonotype was sampled from a woman aged 40-49 years in good health. Some clones in this sample may be carry-over from other donors' samples. In nucleotides, the CDR3 is TGTGCCAGCAGCCGCTCAGGGGGCGCATTCTATGGCTACACCTTC. It specifies CASSRSGGAFYGYTF.